These 15 T cell receptor beta chains were all obtained from the same sample, sequenced in a study of blood T cell repertoires in COVID-19. TCRdb's table, derived via immunoSEQ multiplex PCR, lists solely in-frame clones and lacks some. The sample has fewer than 200,000 clones, 85% seen once. The sample comprised peripheral blood. These receptors all stem from a human donor with acute or convalescent COVID-19. The donor label of this sample is uncertain.

The chain combines TRBV5-1 with TRBJ1-4; TRBD1 is a possible D gene (6 bases). V gave up 6 bases and J gave up 8 bases, with 14 bases separating them. Per germline, CDR1 SGHRS and CDR2 YFSETQ. CDR3 length equals 13 residues. CDR3 nucleotides: TGCGCCAGCAAACCCCCCACAGGGGAAAAACTGTTTTTT. The encoded protein is CASKPPTGEKLFF.

This clone was picked up a small number of times. The chain has TRBV19 and TRBJ2-2, with no clear D. This CDR3 is 16 amino acids long. Per germline, CDR1 LNHDA and CDR2 SQIVND (reference sequence). The V end lost 1 base, the J end lost 5 bases, and 14 bases lay between the germline ends. In nucleotides, the CDR3 is TGTGCCAGTAGTATAGCGGCGACCCCCAGGACCGGGGAGCTGTTTTTT. Translated: CASSIAATPRTGELFF.

The rearrangement links TRBV24-1 to TRBJ2-7; 10 nucleotides align to TRBD1. V shed 3 bases, J shed 6 bases, and the junction held 4 bases outside the gene matches. CDR1 is KGHDR, CDR2 SFDVKD, per germline. This CDR3 has 14 residues. Here the CDR3 DNA reads TGTGCCACCAGTGATGGGGACAGGGGCGGCGAGCAGTACTTC. It yields the protein CATSDGDRGGEQYF.

This sequence joins TRBV5-1 and TRBJ2-3; 8 bases line up with TRBD2. The V gene's germline CDR1 is SGHRS and CDR2 YFSETQ. V lost 3 bases to trimming and J lost 0 bases; unmatched junction nucleotides: 9. The CDR3 contains 17 residues. CDR3 sequence (DNA): TGCGCCAGCAGCTCGGGGGGGTCAGGATCTAGCACAGATACGCAGTATTTT. It yields the protein CASSSGGSGSSTDTQYF.

The gene calls are TRBV3-1 (or the pseudogene TRBV3-2) and TRBJ1-3; TRBD1 matches at 7 bases. This CDR3 contains 16 residues. The germline CDR1 and CDR2 sequences are LGHDT and YNNKEL (reference sequence). V shed 1 base and J 2 bases; nucleotides not matched to a gene: 5. The CDR3 coding sequence is TGTGCCAGCAGCCAAGTCGGACAGGCAGCTGGAAACACCATATATTTT. Translated: CASSQVGQAAGNTIYF.

The J gene is TRBJ1-6, the V gene TRBV2; 8 bases line up with TRBD1. The V gene end was trimmed by 5 bases and the J gene end by 8 bases; junction bases not matched to a gene: 11. This CDR3 comprises 16 residues. Looked up from germline, CDR1 is SNHLY and CDR2 is FYNNEI. CDR3 residues: CASSSDREYGDSPLHF. CDR3 DNA: TGTGCCAGCAGTTCGGACAGGGAATATGGGGATTCACCCCTCCACTTT.

This clone showed up just once. The V gene is TRBV7-2, the J gene TRBJ2-1; possible D gene TRBD2, 6 bases. Germline values: CDR1 SGHTA, CDR2 FQGNSA. Trimming took 7 bases from V and 4 from J, leaving 17 bases between them. The CDR3 has 15 residues. CDR3 sequence: CASTRQRAEYNEQFF. CDR3 DNA sequence: TGTGCCAGCACCCGACAGCGGGCCGAGTACAATGAGCAGTTCTTC.

The CDR3 sequence: CASSAIQETQYF. In DNA, the CDR3 is TGTGCCAGCAGCGCGATCCAAGAGACCCAGTACTTC. This chain connects TRBV5-4 to TRBJ2-5; unclear D gene. V lost 4 bases and J 1 base, leaving 5 bases between the germline ends. From germline, CDR1 is SGHNT and CDR2 YYREEE (reference sequence). This CDR3 comprises 12 residues.

This clone appeared a few times. The gene calls are TRBV28 and TRBJ2-6, with D possibly being TRBD1 (6 bases). The CDR3 spans 14 residues. Germline V lookup: CDR1 MDHEN, CDR2 SYDVKM. With 5 bases removed from V and 7 bases from J, the gap between germline ends came to 12 bases. CDR3 sequence reads: CASSMDSSANVLTF. CDR3 bases: TGTGCCAGCAGTATGGACAGCTCCGCCAACGTCCTGACTTTC. Full variable domain (remainder filled in from reference TRBV28 and TRBJ2-6): DVKVTQSSRYLVKRTGEKVFLECVQDMDHENMFWYRQDPGLGLRLIYFSYDVKMKEKGDIPEGYSVSREKKERFSLILESASTNQTSMYLCASSMDSSANVLTFGAGSRLTVL.

The chain links TRBV10-3 to TRBJ1-6; 7 bases match TRBD1. Trimming took 6 bases from V and 5 from J; bases not matched to a gene: 1. The germline V gene has CDR1 ENHRY and CDR2 SYGVKD. The CDR3 runs 13 residues. The CDR3 is CAIRTGDNSPLHF. The CDR3 bases are TGTGCCATCAGAACAGGGGATAATTCACCCCTCCACTTT.

The chain has TRBV4-3 and TRBJ1-2; D is possibly TRBD1 (6 bases). The CDR3 totals 15 residues. In germline, CDR1 is LGHNA, CDR2 YSLEER. The germline V and J ends were trimmed by 1 base and 7 bases, with 16 bases remaining between them. The CDR3 loop reads CASSQGKQGAGGYTF. Written as DNA, the CDR3 is TGCGCCAGCAGCCAAGGGAAACAGGGAGCAGGTGGCTACACCTTC.

This clone was counted once. This sequence joins TRBV27 and TRBJ1-4; the D is unclear. Between the trimmed V and J ends, which lost 4 bases and 4 bases, there was a span of 4 bases. Germline assignment: CDR1 MNHEY and CDR2 SMNVEV (reference sequence). This CDR3 has 12 residues. The CDR3 protein is CASSSFNEKLFF. DNA of the CDR3: TGTGCCAGCAGTTCCTTTAATGAAAAACTGTTTTTT.

The rearrangement uses TRBV6-6 and TRBJ2-3, with a weak D call TRBD2 (5 bases). Germline CDR1 and CDR2: MNHNY and SVGAGI (reference sequence). The V and J ends lost 7 bases and 4 bases respectively, with 21 bases between them. The length of the CDR3 is 16 residues. This chain's CDR3 is CASKSFRTDFADTQYF. Written as DNA, the CDR3 is TGTGCCAGCAAAAGTTTCAGGACGGACTTCGCAGATACGCAGTATTTT.

The V and J genes are TRBV18 and TRBJ1-5; D is perhaps TRBD1 (6 bases). This CDR3 spans 14 amino acids. Between the trimmed V and J ends, which lost 6 bases and 6 bases, there was a span of 15 bases. Germline CDR1 reads KGHSH; CDR2 reads LQKENI. The CDR3 DNA reads as TGTGCCAGCTCCCCCGGGGCGGGGGCTCAGCCCCAGCATTTT. It codes for CASSPGAGAQPQHF.

The chain carries TRBV9 and TRBJ2-3, with unresolved D. Germline V gene lookup returns CDR1 SGDLS and CDR2 YYNGEE. Trimming left V 0 bases short and J 2 bases short, with 19 bases between. CDR3 length equals 18 residues. The CDR3 spells CASSVGESPNSYTDTQYF. CDR3 DNA sequence: TGTGCCAGCAGCGTAGGTGAAAGCCCGAATAGCTACACAGATACGCAGTATTTT. The entire variable domain, with the rest obtained from reference TRBV9 and TRBJ2-3, is as follows: DSGVTQTPKHLITATGQRVTLRCSPRSGDLSVYWYQQSLDQGLQFLIQYYNGEERAKGNILERFSAQQFPDLHSELNLSSLELGDSALYFCASSVGESPNSYTDTQYFGPGTRLTVL.